The source of this T cell receptor (beta chain) is a study of T cell clones after liver transplantation. As for the study in general: Immunosuppression withdrawal was tried within 2 years after liver transplantation in this trial. A pre-transplant mixed lymphocyte reaction with TCRbeta sequencing defined graft-donor-reactive clones followed in post-transplant blood. Samples came pre-transplant, pre-randomization before withdrawal, and post-randomization after withdrawal ended.

TCRdb's table, derived via immunoSEQ multiplex PCR, lists solely in-frame clones and lacks some. The sample has about 51,000 clones, 70% to 90% seen once. About this clone: As yet, its antigen is unknown.

Broader study findings: In most of the 8 subjects, circulating graft-donor-reactive CD4 TCRbeta sequences fell significantly after transplant.

This CDR3 contains 15 residues. The ends lost 3 bases at V and 8 bases at J; junction bases unmatched: 6. Per germline, CDR1 PRHDT and CDR2 FYEKMQ (reference sequence). V gene TRBV13 combines with J gene TRBJ2-4; 11 bases match TRBD2. Specimen: CD8+ T cells from blood, collected 12 months after liver transplant. The TCR was taken from a human patient who received a liver transplant. Some T cells may have originated in the graft donor. The CDR3 nucleotides read TGTGCCAGCAGCTTGGTAGCGGGAGGGAGGGACATTCAGTACTTC. Translation: CASSLVAGGRDIQYF. Combining the CDR3 with reference TRBV13 and TRBJ2-4 gives the whole variable domain AAGVIQSPRHLIKEKRETATLKCYPIPRHDTVYWYQQGPGQDPQFLISFYEKMQSDKGSIPDRFSAQQFSDYHSELNMSSLELGDSALYFCASSLVAGGRDIQYFGAGTRLSVL.